The T cell receptor (beta chain) described here comes from a study of cytomegalovirus exposure and HLA in healthy donors. Regarding the study as a whole: HLA restriction was apparent for most CMV-associated TCR beta chains in a later analysis. It was 150 to 200 TCR beta chains that were listed as cytomegalovirus-associated.

This clone appeared a few times. What it recognizes is unknown. In the PCR, 60 Vbeta and 13 Jbeta primers were used. Only in-frame clones appear in the TCRdb table, and some are missing; sequencing was by immunoSEQ multiplex PCR. There are more than 150,000 clones in the sample; approximately 73% occur only once, and roughly 2.5% lies in the top ten. This cohort consisted of healthy bone marrow donors. Germline V gene data show CDR1 as SGHTA and CDR2 as FQGNSA. Deletions cut 5 bases from V and 2 bases from J, with 12 bases between. The length of the CDR3 is 14 residues. The sequence came from a woman younger than 45 in good health and CMV-seropositive. Sequencing used PBMCs. V and J are TRBV7-2 and TRBJ2-5, with TRBD1 as a possible D gene (5 bases). The CDR3 sequence is CASSQEDTQETQYF. The CDR3 DNA follows: TGTGCCAGCAGCCAAGAGGACACTCAAGAGACCCAGTACTTC.